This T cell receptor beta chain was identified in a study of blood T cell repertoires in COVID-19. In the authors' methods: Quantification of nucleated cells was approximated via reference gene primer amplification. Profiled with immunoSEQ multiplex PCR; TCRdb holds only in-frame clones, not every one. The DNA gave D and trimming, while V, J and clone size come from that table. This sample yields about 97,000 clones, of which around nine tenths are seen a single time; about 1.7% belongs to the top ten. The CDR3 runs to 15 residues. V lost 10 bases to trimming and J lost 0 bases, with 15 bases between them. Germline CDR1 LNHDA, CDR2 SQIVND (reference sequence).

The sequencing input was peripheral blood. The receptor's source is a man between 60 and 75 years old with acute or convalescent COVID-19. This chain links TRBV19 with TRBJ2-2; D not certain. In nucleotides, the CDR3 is TGTGCCATTAAACGCGACTCCTCGAACACCGGGGAGCTGTTTTTT. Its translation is CAIKRDSSNTGELFF.